The text below deals with one TCR beta chain. The antigen this receptor binds is unknown. No base qualities exist here, and no much larger clone lies one base off it. The data were taken from a study of regulatory T cells in long-lasting Graves disease (dated by TCRdb to about 2021). In terms of the full investigation: To count as having persistent Graves' disease, a patient had to have received antithyroid drug treatment for over 5 years with TSH receptor autoantibodies remaining persistently positive. Peripheral blood TCR sequencing and RNA sequencing compared persistent Graves' disease patients with newly diagnosed Graves' disease patients. The study was registered as a clinical trial and conducted in China. TCR sequencing covered around 13 persistent and roughly 20 newly diagnosed Graves' disease patients, around 35 samples in total. On average, persistent Graves' disease patients in the clinical cohort had been on antithyroid drugs for approximately 10 years.

Receptor amplification or capture employed multiplex PCR. These reads were obtained on an Illumina HiSeq 4000. To build TCR beta libraries, CDR3 regions were amplified by Arm-PCR using iRepertoire HTBI primers. Gel purification was performed on PCR products prior to sequencing. In the authors' own workflow: Gene usage analysis of CDR3 amino acid clonotypes used the approximately 62 TRBV and around 14 TRBJ segments found across samples. COPE and FqMerger were used to merge filtered high-quality paired reads into contigs. BLAST was used to align contigs to IMGT TRBV, TRBD and TRBJ reference genes, and CDR3 was defined according to IMGT. Any clonotype with a frequency above 0.1% was classified as a highly expanded clone. Shannon entropy was used to measure repertoire diversity, and the Gini coefficient was used to measure V-J evenness. Clonotypes shared by more than one individual were considered public. TCRdb reprocessing: public reads trimmed at Q25 with fastp, clones called with MiXCR, in-frame beta chains kept. Rows with one shared CDR3 protein collapse into an entry with the most common genes and DNA. Clone size and V and J calls follow TCRdb, not the original study. The sample table records some 300,000 distinct CDR3 sequences; 20% to 25% of these occur just once. In total, the top ten clones hold 56% of the sample.

The germline V and J ends show losses of 7 bases and 4 bases respectively, and no gene match explains 3 bases of the junction. CDR3 length: 13 amino acids, cysteine to phenylalanine. The only DNA kept is the CDR3, 39 bases in frame from the first base. In the germline V gene, CDR1 corresponds to MDHEN and CDR2 to SYDVKM. General conclusions and limits of the study: As a limitation, the authors acknowledged that the small sample size may reduce accuracy. Compared with newly diagnosed patients, patients with persistent Graves' disease had lower TCR Shannon entropy and fewer highly expanded clones, which suggests clonal expansion. Sequencing and analysis were restricted to the TCR beta chain. The study examined only peripheral blood because the primary lesion, thyroid tissue, could not be accessed. TRBV28, TRBJ1-2 and TRBJ2-5 were preferentially used in persistent disease, while TRBV20-1 and TRBJ2-1 were favored in newly diagnosed disease. Patients with persistent disease shared more public clonotypes (approximately 2,500) than newly diagnosed patients did (966).

Read against the paper, the sample's time point label means: persistent/refractory GD, antithyroid drugs over 5 years with positive TRAb. RNA was extracted from PBMCs in TRIzol for both TCR sequencing and RNA sequencing. Graves' disease was diagnosed according to American Thyroid Association guidelines. Patients were recruited from an endocrinology department in Xi'an, China. Each patient gave roughly 10 milliliters of peripheral blood, collected in an EDTA anticoagulant tube. Ficoll Paque Plus density gradient separation was used to isolate PBMCs, and no further T cell sorting was performed. RNA quality was checked with an Agilent 2100 Bioanalyzer and agarose gel, and concentration with a NanoDrop 2000.

Rearrangement joined TRBV28 to TRBJ2-1; 8 bases in between match TRBD1. This receptor was obtained from a female donor with Graves disease. The material was peripheral blood mononuclear cells (PBMCs), obtained when the disease was refractory, from a patient treated with antithyroid drugs. The DNA sequence is as follows: TGTGCCAGCACCGGGGACAGGTACAATGAGCAGTTCTTC. This encodes CASTGDRYNEQFF.